The source of this T cell receptor (beta chain) is a study of cytomegalovirus exposure and HLA in healthy donors. This clone occurred once. What it binds is unknown. CDR1 is SGHRS, CDR2 YFSETQ, per germline. V was pared by 2 bases and J by 0 bases, with 5 bases of the junction left unmatched. This CDR3 has 16 residues. Whole-study findings and limits: Researchers catalogued approximately 170 TCR beta chains as cytomegalovirus-associated. Reportedly, diagnosis of cytomegalovirus status by the classifier showed high specificity and sensitivity. The authors later found TCR association rates varying by HLA locus, with DRB1 most and HLA-C fewest. One variant, a missense change in DCLRE1C, was linked in a later analysis to TCR beta V- and J-gene trimming.

The PCR was carried out with 60 Vbeta primers and 13 Jbeta primers. Generated by immunoSEQ multiplex PCR, the TCRdb table keeps only in-frame clones and is missing some. The table has approximately 110,000 clones, over 60% seen once; the top ten hold about 2.2%. Material: PBMCs. This clonotype was sampled from a woman aged 25-40 years in good health and CMV-seronegative. The chain recombines TRBV5-1 with TRBJ2-1; 7 bases are a match to TRBD1. The CDR3 sequence is CASSLETGSSYNEQFF. CDR3 in DNA: TGCGCCAGCAGCTTAGAGACAGGGTCCTCCTACAATGAGCAGTTCTTC.